What follows are 25 T cell receptor beta chains derived from one specimen sequenced in a study of T cell responses to AZD1222 COVID-19 vaccine. The protocol was immunoSEQ multiplex PCR, while the TCRdb copy is restricted to in-frame clones and leaves out a portion. The sample lists under 200,000 clones; about nine tenths were seen once. Source: peripheral blood, taken on day 0 of AZD1222 vaccination. The receptors stem from an adult in good health.

The V gene is TRBV6-5, the J gene TRBJ2-1; 7 bases align to TRBD1. Germline-derived CDR1 and CDR2 are MNHEY and SVGAGI. The CDR3 totals 15 residues. J was trimmed by 9 bases and V by 6 bases; bases with no gene match: 14. The CDR3 protein is CASRAPFEGASEQFF. The CDR3 DNA follows: TGTGCCAGCAGGGCCCCGTTCGAGGGGGCAAGTGAGCAGTTCTTC.

This clone occurred a few times. The chain uses TRBV18 and TRBJ1-1; no clear D. The germline V and J ends were trimmed by 2 bases and 0 bases, with 7 bases remaining between them. CDR1 is KGHSH, CDR2 LQKENI, per germline. This CDR3 region has 14 residues. CDR3 loop: CASSPSGLNTEAFF. The CDR3 bases are TGTGCCAGCTCACCAAGCGGGTTGAACACTGAAGCTTTCTTT.

This clone was detected only a few times. The chain combines TRBV5-6 with TRBJ1-2, with 10 bases aligning to TRBD1. CDR3 length: 17 residues. Germline V gives CDR1 SGHDT, CDR2 YYEEEE. V gave up 1 base and J gave up 5 bases; unmatched junction bases: 11. In DNA, the CDR3 is TGTGCCAGCAGCTTGTCGGGTGGGGACAGGGGCAAGTATGGCTACACCTTC. As protein: CASSLSGGDRGKYGYTF.

The chain links TRBV7-2 to TRBJ1-3; 7 bases fit TRBD1. The CDR3 loop spans 16 amino acids. With V trimmed by 5 bases and J by 0 bases, 7 bases remained unmatched. Germline CDR1 reads SGHTA; CDR2 reads FQGNSA. For the CDR3, the DNA is TGTGCCAGCAGCCAGAGGACAGGAATCTCTGGAAACACCATATATTTT. Protein: CASSQRTGISGNTIYF.

This chain links TRBV15 with TRBJ1-1; D call uncertain. V gave up 0 bases and J gave up 7 bases, with 9 bases separating them. The CDR3 has 13 amino acids. The germline CDR1 and CDR2 sequences are LNHNV and YYDKDF (reference sequence). CDR3 sequence reads: CATSRDPRFEAFF. CDR3 DNA: TGTGCCACCAGCAGAGATCCCCGGTTTGAAGCTTTCTTT.

The V gene is TRBV5-4, the J gene TRBJ2-1; D is undetermined. The V end lost 3 bases, the J end lost 10 bases, and 14 bases lay between the germline ends. Germline CDR1 reads SGHNT; CDR2 reads YYREEE (reference sequence). CDR3 size: 13 residues. CDR3 in amino acids: CASSSLGVGEQFF. CDR3 nucleotides: TGTGCCAGCAGCTCCCTTGGGGTCGGGGAGCAGTTCTTC.

The chain carries TRBV28 and TRBJ1-6; tentatively, D is TRBD1 (6 bases). The CDR3 has 13 residues. The germline CDR1 and CDR2 sequences are MDHEN and SYDVKM. V lost 8 bases and J lost 4, with 9 bases in between. CDR3 residues: CASVGQYNSPLHF. The CDR3 region has the DNA TGTGCCAGCGTAGGACAGTATAATTCACCCCTCCACTTT.

The chain uses TRBV25-1 and TRBJ2-1, with no clear D. This CDR3 is 12 amino acids long. Germline values: CDR1 MGHDK, CDR2 SYGVNS. Trimming took off 1 base at V and 11 bases at J, with 9 bases between the two ends. The CDR3, as DNA: TGTGCCAGCAGTGAATGGGGTCAAAAGCAGTTCTTC. Amino acid sequence: CASSEWGQKQFF.

V and J are TRBV5-6 and TRBJ2-3; D not certain. The V end lost 4 bases, the J end lost 6 bases, and 21 bases lay between the germline ends. The CDR3 runs 16 residues. Germline CDR1 reads SGHDT; CDR2 reads YYEEEE. The CDR3 nucleotides are TGTGCCAGCAGCCCCGTGGACCCAGGTGTCGGGGATACGCAGTATTTT. Translation: CASSPVDPGVGDTQYF.

This rearrangement joins TRBV7-6 to TRBJ2-7; 14 bases are a match to TRBD2. V was clipped by 5 bases and J by 0 bases; unmatched bases: 9. CDR1 SGHVS and CDR2 FNYEAQ come from the germline V gene. CDR3 length: 18 amino acids. The CDR3 here is CASSPRAGTSGSSYEQYF. In DNA form, the CDR3 reads TGTGCCAGCAGCCCCCGCGCTGGGACTAGCGGGAGCTCCTACGAGCAGTACTTC.

V is TRBV18 and J is TRBJ1-2; D is unresolved. This CDR3 is built from 11 residues. Germline CDR1 KGHSH, CDR2 LQKENI. V gave up 3 bases and J gave up 6 bases, with 5 bases separating them. CDR3 nucleotides: TGTGCCAGCTCACCGAGAGATGGCTACACCTTC. As protein: CASSPRDGYTF.

The rearrangement links TRBV6-5 to TRBJ1-5, with no clear D. Germline values: CDR1 MNHEY, CDR2 SVGAGI. Trimming stripped 6 bases from V and 6 bases from J, with 18 bases between. The CDR3 contains 15 residues. The CDR3 spells CASRGRGYVGQPQHF. CDR3 nucleotides: TGTGCCAGCAGGGGTAGAGGTTACGTAGGTCAGCCCCAGCATTTT.

The V gene is TRBV14, the J gene TRBJ2-7, with D maybe TRBD2 (5 bases). The CDR3 sequence is 16 residues long. Per germline, CDR1 SGHDN and CDR2 FVKESK. Trimming took off 4 bases at V and 5 bases at J, with 21 bases between the two ends. DNA of the CDR3: TGTGCCAGCAGCCTCCAAGAGTACGTTCGGGGAGACGAGCAGTACTTC. This codes for CASSLQEYVRGDEQYF.

The chain recombines TRBV15 with TRBJ1-4; no clear D. V lost 4 bases and J lost 5, with 11 bases in between. CDR1 is LNHNV, CDR2 YYDKDF, per germline (reference sequence). This CDR3 spans 14 amino acids. DNA for the CDR3: TGTGCCACCAGCACCTCGACGGGGAATGAAAAACTGTTTTTT. This encodes CATSTSTGNEKLFF.

The V and J genes are TRBV28 and TRBJ1-4, with D hard to call. V was trimmed by 6 bases and J by 5 bases, leaving 13 bases between them. The CDR3 consists of 14 residues. The V gene's germline CDR1 is MDHEN and CDR2 SYDVKM. CDR3 in DNA: TGTGCCAGCAGATTCGGGATCCCGAATGAAAAACTGTTTTTT. It translates to CASRFGIPNEKLFF.

This clone was found a few times. The chain uses TRBV5-4 and TRBJ1-2; 9 nucleotides agree with TRBD1. After removal of 1 base from V and 8 bases from J, the junction contained 6 bases not matched to a gene. Germline loops: CDR1 SGHNT, CDR2 YYREEE (reference sequence). The CDR3 sequence is 14 residues long. The CDR3 nucleotides read TGTGCCAGCAGCTTGTTGGACAGGGGATACGGCTACACCTTC. This gives the protein CASSLLDRGYGYTF.

This chain uses TRBV6-2 or TRBV6-3 with TRBJ2-1; TRBD2 agrees at 11 bases. There are 14 residues in the CDR3. Per the germline V gene, CDR1 is MNHEY and CDR2 is SVGEGT. V was pared by 6 bases and J by 3 bases, with 1 base of the junction left unmatched. CDR3 DNA sequence: TGTGCCAGCAGCACTAGCGGGAGCTACAATGAGCAGTTCTTC. This codes for CASSTSGSYNEQFF.

The chain couples TRBV15 to TRBJ2-1, with 8 bases lining up with TRBD1. CDR1 LNHNV and CDR2 YYDKDF come from the germline V gene (reference sequence). CDR3 length: 15 amino acids. The junction had 5 bases not matched to a gene; V was cut back by 0 bases and J by 7 bases. CDR3 amino acids: CATSRDQGAGNEQFF. The CDR3 DNA is TGTGCCACCAGCAGAGATCAGGGGGCTGGGAATGAGCAGTTCTTC.

Turning to this clone: The conserved final phenylalanine or tryptophan is absent from the CDR3, which likely points to a read error. Because the CDR3's place on the DNA is in doubt, the DNA is left out and the CDR3 is given as listed by TCRdb. This chain links TRBV15 with TRBJ1-1; the table's D call, TRBD1, was not checked against the DNA. The CDR3 region is 14 residues in length, termini included. Looked up from germline, CDR1 is LNHNV and CDR2 is YYDKDF (reference sequence). The CDR3 is CATSSSNPDSLLTT.

The chain joins TRBV4-3 to TRBJ1-4; D perhaps matches TRBD1 (6 bases). V was trimmed by 4 bases and J by 7 bases, leaving 16 bases between them. Germline V lookup: CDR1 LGHNA, CDR2 YSLEER. The CDR3 length is 15 residues. For the CDR3, the DNA is TGCGCCAGCAGCCCCGGGGGCCCGGGTCGTGAAAAACTGTTTTTT. As protein: CASSPGGPGREKLFF.

This chain links TRBV5-4 with TRBJ2-7; D uncertain. With 0 bases removed from V and 4 bases from J, the gap between germline ends came to 5 bases. The CDR3 has 12 residues. Per the germline V gene, CDR1 is SGHNT and CDR2 is YYREEE (reference sequence). This chain's CDR3 is CASSLEGYEQYF. The CDR3, as DNA: TGTGCCAGCAGCTTGGAAGGGTACGAGCAGTACTTC.

The CDR3 region has the DNA TGTGCCACCAGCCAGTCCCACCGAGAGACCCAGTACTTC. Protein: CATSQSHRETQYF. The chain carries TRBV15 and TRBJ2-5; D unclear. Trimming removed 5 bases at V and 4 bases at J, with 11 bases between. The CDR3 has 13 amino acids. The V gene's germline CDR1 is LNHNV and CDR2 YYDKDF (reference sequence).

V gene TRBV11-3 combines with J gene TRBJ1-2; tentative D call: TRBD1 (5 bases). Germline V CDR1 and CDR2: SGHNT, YENEEA. V dropped 0 bases and J dropped 4 bases, with 27 bases sitting between them. This CDR3 region has 20 residues. The chain's CDR3 is CASSLEFGAGLQEVRYGYTF. CDR3 coding DNA: TGTGCCAGCAGCTTAGAGTTTGGGGCAGGGTTACAGGAAGTGCGCTATGGCTACACCTTC.

This clone was seen a handful of times. The V gene is TRBV5-6, the J gene TRBJ1-1, with TRBD1 as a possible D gene (6 bases). There are 13 residues in the CDR3. V was trimmed by 4 bases and J by 0 bases, leaving 7 bases between them. Germline-derived CDR1 and CDR2 are SGHDT and YYEEEE. CDR3 coding DNA: TGTGCCAGCAGCGGACAGATGAACACTGAAGCTTTCTTT. This codes for CASSGQMNTEAFF.

The V call is TRBV5-6, the J call TRBJ1-2; no clear D gene. CDR3 length: 12 residues. V gave up 4 bases and J gave up 7 bases, with 11 bases separating them. Germline CDR1 and CDR2: SGHDT and YYEEEE. The CDR3 here is CASSMAPLGYTF. The CDR3 DNA reads as TGTGCCAGCAGCATGGCACCCCTTGGCTACACCTTC.